This T cell receptor (beta chain) stems from a study of T cell changes during pregnancy in multiple sclerosis. Germline values: CDR1 SGHAT, CDR2 FQDESV (reference sequence). With V trimmed by 5 bases and J by 5 bases, 7 bases remained unmatched. The CDR3 runs 14 residues. The repertoire was sequenced with immunoSEQ multiplex PCR; TCRdb's copy has only in-frame clones and lacks some. The table records about 92,000 clones, about 92% of them present only once. Sequences were derived from peripheral blood, sampled in the first trimester of pregnancy. The origin of this receptor is a female donor with multiple sclerosis, enrolled in a pregnancy study. The gene calls are TRBV11-1 and TRBJ2-5; 8 bases fit TRBD1. For the CDR3, the DNA is TGTGCCAGCAGCGCGGACAGGGCTAGGGAGACCCAGTACTTC. Protein product: CASSADRARETQYF.